The 18 T cell receptor beta chains below were found in one sample sequenced in a study of CXCR3-negative and CXCR3-positive naive CD8 T cells. Each TRB cDNA library was prepared by 5' RACE (with UMI labels). TCRdb re-called the 5' RACE reads, yielding one record per CDR3 amino acid sequence without DNA. The data include about 62,000 distinct CDR3 sequences; the top ten clones carry about 4.4%. Sequencing was performed on naive CXCR3- CD8+ T cells from blood. Subset given: CD45RO-CCR7+CD27+CD95- naive CD8+ T cells lacking CXCR3 (TNR3-). These receptors all stem from a human donor in good health. Some clones in this sample may be carry-over from other donors' samples.

Measured by frequency, this clonotype is medium-sized. V is TRBV28 and J is TRBJ1-1; TCRdb calls TRBD1, which cannot be checked without DNA. Germline CDR1 is MDHEN and CDR2 is SYDVKM. CDR3 length: 13 residues. The CDR3 sequence: CASPSGEGRKAFF.

V is TRBV14 and J is TRBJ2-1; TCRdb reports TRBD2, a call that lacks DNA to check it against. This CDR3 is 17 amino acids long. The germline CDR1 and CDR2 sequences are SGHDN and FVKESK. CDR3 protein: CASSQDLGQGLGSEQFF. Variable domain in full (rest from reference TRBV14 and TRBJ2-1): EAGVTQFPSHSVIEKGQTVTLRCDPISGHDNLYWYRRVMGKEIKFLLHFVKESKQDESGMPNNRFLAERTGGTYSTLKVQPAELEDSGVYFCASSQDLGQGLGSEQFFGPGTRLTVL.

This clonotype is identified as medium-sized from frequency. The CDR3: CASGPRGLNQPQHF. The gene calls are TRBV19 and TRBJ1-5; TCRdb's D call of TRBD1 is untestable without DNA. The germline CDR1 and CDR2 sequences are LNHDA and SQIVND (reference sequence). The CDR3 is 14 amino acids.

This chain uses TRBV6-8 with TRBJ2-3; TCRdb returns TRBD1, unconfirmable since there is no DNA. Per germline, CDR1 MNHGY and CDR2 SAAAGT. CDR3 length equals 17 residues. CDR3 region: CASSYRPGKLPEDTQYF.

The CDR3 sequence: CASSFTLGLETQYF. This chain connects TRBV12-3 or TRBV12-4 to TRBJ2-5; the TRBD2 assignment by TCRdb is unverifiable without DNA. The CDR3 extends over 14 amino acids.

The CDR3 sequence is CSVELQGPNYGYTF. V usage is TRBV29-1 and J usage is TRBJ1-2; TCRdb names TRBD1, which stays unverified in the absence of DNA. Germline CDR1 is SQVTM and CDR2 is ANQGSEA. CDR3 length: 14 amino acids.

The chain joins TRBV27 to TRBJ2-1; TCRdb's D call, TRBD1, is unchecked because there is no DNA. Looked up from germline, CDR1 is MNHEY and CDR2 is SMNVEV (reference sequence). The CDR3 has 16 amino acids. CDR3 sequence reads: CASSLETGGNNNEQFF.

The rearrangement uses TRBV7-6 and TRBJ2-7; TCRdb's D call, TRBD2, is unchecked because there is no DNA. The CDR3 is made up of 16 amino acids. CDR1 and CDR2 (germline): SGHVS, FNYEAQ. The CDR3 sequence: CASSPGLAGAPVEQYF.

V is TRBV28 and J is TRBJ1-5; TCRdb names TRBD1, which stays unverified in the absence of DNA. Germline CDR1 reads MDHEN; CDR2 reads SYDVKM. This CDR3 region has 14 residues. CDR3 in amino acids: CATDSAGGDQLQHF. The whole variable domain, remainder taken from reference TRBV28 and TRBJ1-5, is DVKVTQSSRYLVKRTGEKVFLECVQDMDHENMFWYRQDPGLGLRLIYFSYDVKMKEKGDIPEGYSVSREKKERFSLILESASTNQTSMYLCATDSAGGDQLQHFGDGTRLSIL.

The chain employs TRBV5-1 and TRBJ1-1; TCRdb designates TRBD1, a call that cannot be tested without DNA. The CDR3 has 14 amino acids. Germline-derived CDR1 and CDR2 are SGHRS and YFSETQ. The CDR3 sequence: CASSLGQGAGEAFF.

The chain joins TRBV4-1 to TRBJ2-3; the TCRdb call, TRBD2, lacks DNA for checking. The CDR3 consists of 13 residues. CDR1 and CDR2 (germline): MGHRA, YSYEKL. This chain's CDR3 is CASSRRELDTQYF.

The J gene is TRBJ2-7, the V gene TRBV4-1; TCRdb returns TRBD1, unconfirmable since there is no DNA. CDR1 and CDR2 (germline): MGHRA, YSYEKL. This CDR3 has 16 residues. The CDR3 loop reads CASSRSSQGAFNEQYF.

V usage is TRBV29-1 and J usage is TRBJ2-3; TCRdb's D call, TRBD2, is unchecked because there is no DNA. Germline V CDR1 and CDR2: SQVTM, ANQGSEA. This CDR3 spans 13 amino acids. This chain's CDR3 is CSVGSLDPDTQYF.

The rearrangement joins TRBV20-1 to TRBJ2-3; TCRdb's D call, TRBD2, is unchecked because there is no DNA. Germline loops: CDR1 DFQATT, CDR2 SNEGSKA (reference sequence). There are 18 residues in the CDR3. The CDR3 is CSADERDGLSGPTDTQYF.

V and J are TRBV7-8 and TRBJ2-7; TCRdb outputs TRBD1, but without DNA this stays unchecked. Germline-derived CDR1 and CDR2 are SGHVS and FQNEAQ. This CDR3 contains 13 residues. Here the CDR3 reads CASSGQGTYEQYF.

The chain carries TRBV7-9 and TRBJ2-7; the D call from TCRdb, TRBD2, cannot be confirmed without DNA. This CDR3 is 14 amino acids long. Germline assignment: CDR1 SEHNR and CDR2 FQNEAQ (reference sequence). The CDR3 sequence: CASSLSPEWDEQYF.

The CDR3 protein is CASRSGAGNEQFF. The V gene is TRBV5-1, the J gene TRBJ2-1; TCRdb lists TRBD1, though no DNA is available to test this call. This CDR3 comprises 13 residues. CDR1 is SGHRS and CDR2 is YFSETQ in the germline V gene.

V usage is TRBV3-1 and J usage is TRBJ2-1; TCRdb names TRBD2, which stays unverified in the absence of DNA. Per the germline V gene, CDR1 is LGHDT and CDR2 is YNNKEL (reference sequence). The CDR3 consists of 16 residues. CDR3: CASSQVAVSSYNEQFF.